This entry describes one T cell receptor (beta chain). The antigen is not known. The data derive from a study of CXCR3-negative and CXCR3-positive naive CD8 T cells. The authors prepared UMI-labeled TRB cDNA libraries by 5' RACE. TCRdb reprocessed the 5' RACE reads and reports one entry per CDR3 protein, with no DNA. The clone table shows fewer than 80,000 distinct CDR3 sequences, with the ten largest holding 4.3%. General study findings and limits: Between one naive subset and the other, surface CD5 was comparable, and TCR strength was inferred from TRB CDR3 properties. Each naive subset displayed comparably high diversity, whereas memory CD8+ cells displayed much lower diversity. TRB CDR3s of CXCR3-positive naive cells were more hydrophobic than those of CXCR3-negative naive cells.

Researchers reported sorting every CD8+ T cell subset in triplicate, 330,000 or so cells per sort. Germline CDR1 and CDR2: SGHTA and FQGNSA. The CDR3 is 14 amino acids. The material sequenced was naive CXCR3- CD8+ T cells from blood. As for subset: CD45RO-CCR7+CD27+CD95- naive CD8+ T cells lacking CXCR3 (TNR3-). V and J are TRBV7-2 and TRBJ2-1; the TCRdb call, TRBD1, lacks DNA for checking. The receptor was derived from a human donor in good health. Some clones in this sample may be carry-over from other donors' samples. CDR3 sequence: CASQTSGTENEQFF. The full variable domain, with the rest looked up from reference TRBV7-2 and TRBJ2-1, is GAGVSQSPSNKVTEKGKDVELRCDPISGHTALYWYRQSLGQGLEFLIYFQGNSAPDKSGLPSDRFSAERTGGSVSTLTIQRTQQEDSAVYLCASQTSGTENEQFFGPGTRLTVL.